Listed below are T cell receptor beta chains from one sample, sequenced in a study of long-term antiretroviral therapy in people with HIV. TCRdb's copy holds only in-frame clones and misses some; the assay was immunoSEQ multiplex PCR. The table has tens of thousands of clones, 80% to 85% seen once. Specimen: unsorted PBMCs, collected 0.4 years after starting antiretroviral therapy. These receptors were taken from a man in his forties or fifties with HIV. Each CDR3 is given with its conserved first and last residue. The order of the fields is CDR3 protein, CDR3 DNA, D gene, clone size, CDR3 length, V gene, J gene. The D gene is left open where the match is weak. Clone size is shown for a subset of rows, as once, few, many or a class of expanded clone.

cdr3_aa: CASSSPKNSGGYEQYF
cdr3_nt: TGTGCCAGCAGCTCCCCGAAAAATAGCGGGGGCTACGAGCAGTACTTC
d_call: TRBD2
clone_size: .
cdr3_length: 16
v_call: TRBV7-9
j_call: TRBJ2-7

cdr3_aa: CASSLAVRDRKAFF
cdr3_nt: TGTGCCAGCAGCTTAGCAGTACGAGATCGTAAAGCTTTCTTT
d_call: .
clone_size: .
cdr3_length: 14
v_call: TRBV7-2
j_call: TRBJ1-1

cdr3_aa: CASSYWPATDYGYTF
cdr3_nt: TGTGCCAGCAGTTACTGGCCAGCCACGGACTATGGCTACACCTTC
d_call: .
clone_size: .
cdr3_length: 15
v_call: TRBV6-5
j_call: TRBJ1-2

cdr3_aa: CASSTSANTEAFF
cdr3_nt: TGTGCCAGCAGTACCTCAGCGAACACTGAAGCTTTCTTT
d_call: .
clone_size: few
cdr3_length: 13
v_call: TRBV28
j_call: TRBJ1-1

cdr3_aa: CASSLRISSSYEQYF
cdr3_nt: TGTGCCAGCAGCTTGCGGATTTCTAGCTCCTACGAGCAGTACTTC
d_call: .
clone_size: .
cdr3_length: 15
v_call: TRBV5-6
j_call: TRBJ2-7

cdr3_aa: CASSLSRGMNTEAFF
cdr3_nt: TGTGCCAGCAGTTTATCCAGGGGCATGAACACTGAAGCTTTCTTT
d_call: .
clone_size: .
cdr3_length: 15
v_call: TRBV28
j_call: TRBJ1-1

cdr3_aa: CASSPGQSYGYTF
cdr3_nt: TGTGCCAGCAGCCCCGGACAAAGCTATGGCTACACCTTC
d_call: .
clone_size: .
cdr3_length: 13
v_call: TRBV7-2
j_call: TRBJ1-2

cdr3_aa: CASSYFGARTYEQYF
cdr3_nt: TGTGCCAGCAGTTACTTCGGGGCTAGAACCTACGAGCAGTACTTC
d_call: .
clone_size: .
cdr3_length: 15
v_call: TRBV6-5
j_call: TRBJ2-7

cdr3_aa: CASSPQSGANTEAFF
cdr3_nt: TGTGCCAGCAGCCCGCAGTCGGGAGCGAACACTGAAGCTTTCTTT
d_call: .
clone_size: .
cdr3_length: 15
v_call: TRBV9
j_call: TRBJ1-1

cdr3_aa: CASRFERLWGELFF
cdr3_nt: TGTGCCAGCAGGTTCGAGCGTTTATGGGGGGAGCTGTTTTTT
d_call: .
clone_size: .
cdr3_length: 14
v_call: TRBV27
j_call: TRBJ2-2

cdr3_aa: CASSIDKGRIDTQYF
cdr3_nt: TGTGCCAGTAGTATAGATAAGGGGAGGATAGATACGCAGTATTTT
d_call: .
clone_size: few
cdr3_length: 15
v_call: TRBV19
j_call: TRBJ2-3

cdr3_aa: CASSLGSNSYNEQFF
cdr3_nt: TGTGCCAGCAGCCTGGGTTCGAACTCCTACAATGAGCAGTTCTTC
d_call: .
clone_size: .
cdr3_length: 15
v_call: TRBV5-6
j_call: TRBJ2-1

cdr3_aa: CAISDTGGEQFF
cdr3_nt: TGTGCCATCAGTGATACAGGAGGTGAGCAGTTCTTC
d_call: .
clone_size: .
cdr3_length: 12
v_call: TRBV10-3
j_call: TRBJ2-1

cdr3_aa: CASSFIGRDSNEKLFF
cdr3_nt: TGCGCCAGCAGCTTCATCGGGCGGGATTCTAATGAAAAACTGTTTTTT
d_call: .
clone_size: .
cdr3_length: 16
v_call: TRBV5-1
j_call: TRBJ1-4

cdr3_aa: CASSLAGITYTGELFF
cdr3_nt: TGCGCCAGCAGCTTGGCCGGGATCACCTACACCGGGGAGCTGTTTTTT
d_call: .
clone_size: .
cdr3_length: 16
v_call: TRBV5-1
j_call: TRBJ2-2

cdr3_aa: CASRSDRSYEQYF
cdr3_nt: TGTGCCAGCAGATCCGACAGGAGTTACGAGCAGTACTTC
d_call: .
clone_size: .
cdr3_length: 13
v_call: TRBV6-6
j_call: TRBJ2-7

cdr3_aa: CASSFGVSLSGNTIYF
cdr3_nt: TGTGCCAGCTCCTTCGGGGTGTCTTTGTCTGGAAACACCATATATTTT
d_call: .
clone_size: .
cdr3_length: 16
v_call: TRBV28
j_call: TRBJ1-3

cdr3_aa: CASSTLPGADNQPQHF
cdr3_nt: TGTGCCAGCAGTACGTTACCCGGGGCGGATAATCAGCCCCAGCATTTT
d_call: .
clone_size: .
cdr3_length: 16
v_call: TRBV6-6
j_call: TRBJ1-5

cdr3_aa: CASSLEGRGRRETQYF
cdr3_nt: TGTGCCAGCAGCTTAGAGGGAAGGGGGCGCAGGGAGACCCAGTACTTC
d_call: TRBD1
clone_size: .
cdr3_length: 16
v_call: TRBV7-9
j_call: TRBJ2-5

cdr3_aa: CASSFDRGTEAFF
cdr3_nt: TGTGCCAGCAGCTTTGACCGAGGGACTGAAGCTTTCTTT
d_call: .
clone_size: .
cdr3_length: 13
v_call: TRBV5-4
j_call: TRBJ1-1

cdr3_aa: CASSSQQGGPSNQPQHF
cdr3_nt: TGTGCCAGCAGCTCCCAGCAAGGGGGGCCCTCAAATCAGCCCCAGCATTTT
d_call: .
clone_size: .
cdr3_length: 17
v_call: TRBV7-8
j_call: TRBJ1-5

cdr3_aa: CASSPGRGQGDTQYF
cdr3_nt: TGCGCCAGCAGTCCTGGGAGGGGGCAGGGAGATACGCAGTATTTT
d_call: .
clone_size: .
cdr3_length: 15
v_call: TRBV5-1
j_call: TRBJ2-3

cdr3_aa: CASSSWGRRNTIYF
cdr3_nt: TGTGCCAGCAGCTCTTGGGGACGGCGAAACACCATATATTTT
d_call: .
clone_size: .
cdr3_length: 14
v_call: TRBV7-9
j_call: TRBJ1-3

cdr3_aa: CASDSWSHEQFF
cdr3_nt: TGTGCCAGCGATTCGTGGTCCCATGAGCAGTTCTTC
d_call: .
clone_size: .
cdr3_length: 12
v_call: TRBV6-6
j_call: TRBJ2-1

cdr3_aa: CASSFLWEHEQYF
cdr3_nt: TGTGCCAGCAGCTTTTTATGGGAGCACGAGCAGTACTTC
d_call: .
clone_size: .
cdr3_length: 13
v_call: TRBV5-8
j_call: TRBJ2-7

cdr3_aa: CASSLRILADTQYF
cdr3_nt: TGTGCCAGCAGCTTACGTATACTAGCAGATACGCAGTATTTT
d_call: .
clone_size: .
cdr3_length: 14
v_call: TRBV7-8
j_call: TRBJ2-3

cdr3_aa: CASSLLLAGSSTDTQYF
cdr3_nt: TGCGCCAGCAGCTTGCTATTAGCGGGCAGTAGCACAGATACGCAGTATTTT
d_call: TRBD2
clone_size: .
cdr3_length: 17
v_call: TRBV5-1
j_call: TRBJ2-3